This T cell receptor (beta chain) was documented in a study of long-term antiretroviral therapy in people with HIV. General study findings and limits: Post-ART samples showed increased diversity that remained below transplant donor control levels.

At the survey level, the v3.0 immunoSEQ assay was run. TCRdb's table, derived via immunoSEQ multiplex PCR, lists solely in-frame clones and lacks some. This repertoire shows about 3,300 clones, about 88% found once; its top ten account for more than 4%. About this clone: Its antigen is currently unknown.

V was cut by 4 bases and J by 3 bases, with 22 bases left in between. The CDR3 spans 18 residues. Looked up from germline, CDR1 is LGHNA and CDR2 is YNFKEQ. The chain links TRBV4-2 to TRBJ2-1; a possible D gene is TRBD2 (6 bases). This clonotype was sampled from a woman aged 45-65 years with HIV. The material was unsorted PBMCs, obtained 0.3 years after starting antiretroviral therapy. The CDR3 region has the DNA TGTGCCAGCAGCCTGCGGGACCCTACGCCCGGCTACTACAATGAGCAGTTCTTC. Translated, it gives CASSLRDPTPGYYNEQFF.